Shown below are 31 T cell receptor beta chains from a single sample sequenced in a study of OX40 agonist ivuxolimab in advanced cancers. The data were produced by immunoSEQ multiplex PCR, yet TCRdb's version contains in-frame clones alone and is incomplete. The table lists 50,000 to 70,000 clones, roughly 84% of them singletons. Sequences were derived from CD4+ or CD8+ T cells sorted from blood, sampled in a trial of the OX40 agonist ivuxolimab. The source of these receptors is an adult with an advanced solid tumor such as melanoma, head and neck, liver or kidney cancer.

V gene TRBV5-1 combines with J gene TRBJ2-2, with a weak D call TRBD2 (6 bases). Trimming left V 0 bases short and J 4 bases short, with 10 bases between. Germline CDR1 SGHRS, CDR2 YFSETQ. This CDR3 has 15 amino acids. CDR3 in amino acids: CASSLAGRGTGELFF. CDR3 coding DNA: TGCGCCAGCAGCTTGGCTGGGCGGGGCACCGGGGAGCTGTTTTTT.

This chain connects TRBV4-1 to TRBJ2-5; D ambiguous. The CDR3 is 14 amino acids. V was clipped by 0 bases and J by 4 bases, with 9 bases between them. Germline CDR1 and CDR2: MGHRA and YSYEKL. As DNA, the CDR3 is TGCGCCAGCAGCCAAGATCTTTCCGTAGAGACCCAGTACTTC. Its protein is CASSQDLSVETQYF.

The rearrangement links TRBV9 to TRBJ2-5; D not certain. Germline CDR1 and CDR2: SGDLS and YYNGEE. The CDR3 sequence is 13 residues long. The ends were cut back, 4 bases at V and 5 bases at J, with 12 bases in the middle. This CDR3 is CASSSQDGETQYF. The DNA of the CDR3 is TGTGCCAGCAGCTCTCAGGACGGGGAGACCCAGTACTTC.

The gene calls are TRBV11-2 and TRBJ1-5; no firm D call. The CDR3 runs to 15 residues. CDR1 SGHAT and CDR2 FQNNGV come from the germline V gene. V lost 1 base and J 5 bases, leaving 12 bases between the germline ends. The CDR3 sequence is CASSLGGGYHQPQHF. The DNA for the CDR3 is TGTGCCAGCAGCTTAGGGGGAGGGTACCATCAGCCCCAGCATTTT.

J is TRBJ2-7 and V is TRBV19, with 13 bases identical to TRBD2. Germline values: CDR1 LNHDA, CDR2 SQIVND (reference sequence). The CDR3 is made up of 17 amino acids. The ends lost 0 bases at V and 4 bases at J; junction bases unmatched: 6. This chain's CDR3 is CASSIDLRTSGSYEQYF. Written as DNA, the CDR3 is TGTGCCAGTAGTATAGATCTCCGGACTAGCGGGAGTTACGAGCAGTACTTC.

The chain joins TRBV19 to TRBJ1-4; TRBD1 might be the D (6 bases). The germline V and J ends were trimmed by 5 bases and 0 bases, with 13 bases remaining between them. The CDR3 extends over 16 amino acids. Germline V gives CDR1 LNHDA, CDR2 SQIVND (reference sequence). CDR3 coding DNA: TGTGCCAGTAGTCCCCACAGGGATGCAACTAATGAAAAACTGTTTTTT. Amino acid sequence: CASSPHRDATNEKLFF.

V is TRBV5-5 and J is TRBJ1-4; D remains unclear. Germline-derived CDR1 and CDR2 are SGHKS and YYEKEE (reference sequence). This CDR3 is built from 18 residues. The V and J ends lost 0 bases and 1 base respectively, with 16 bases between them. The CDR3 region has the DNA TGTGCCAGCAGCTTGGGCCCTGCCGGAAGAGGAACTAATGAAAAACTGTTTTTT. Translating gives CASSLGPAGRGTNEKLFF. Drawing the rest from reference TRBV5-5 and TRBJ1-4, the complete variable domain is DAGVTQSPTHLIKTRGQQVTLRCSPISGHKSVSWYQQVLGQGPQFIFQYYEKEERGRGNFPDRFSARQFPNYSSELNVNALLLGDSALYLCASSLGPAGRGTNEKLFFGSGTQLSVL.

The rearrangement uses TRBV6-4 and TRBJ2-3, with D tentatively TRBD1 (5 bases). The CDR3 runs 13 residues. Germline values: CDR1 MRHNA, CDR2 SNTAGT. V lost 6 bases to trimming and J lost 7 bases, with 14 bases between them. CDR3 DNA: TGTGCCAGCAGCACACAGAAGGGGAATACGCAGTATTTT. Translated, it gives CASSTQKGNTQYF.

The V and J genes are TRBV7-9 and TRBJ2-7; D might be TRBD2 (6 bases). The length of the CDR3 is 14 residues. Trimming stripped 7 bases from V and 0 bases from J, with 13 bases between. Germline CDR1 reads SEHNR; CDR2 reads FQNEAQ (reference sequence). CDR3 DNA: TGTGCCAGCACAATTGGGAGGAGCTCCTACGAGCAGTACTTC. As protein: CASTIGRSSYEQYF.

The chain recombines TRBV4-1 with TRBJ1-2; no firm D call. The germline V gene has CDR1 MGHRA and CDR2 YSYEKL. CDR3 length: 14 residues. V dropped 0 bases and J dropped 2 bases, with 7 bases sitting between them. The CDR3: CASSQDRINYGYTF. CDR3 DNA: TGCGCCAGCAGCCAAGATCGTATCAACTATGGCTACACCTTC.

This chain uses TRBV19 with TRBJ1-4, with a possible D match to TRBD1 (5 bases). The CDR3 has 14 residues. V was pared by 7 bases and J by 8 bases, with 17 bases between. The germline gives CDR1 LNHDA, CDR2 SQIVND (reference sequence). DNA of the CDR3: TGTGCCAGTAAATTACAACAGGACGCCGAAAAACTGTTTTTT. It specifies CASKLQQDAEKLFF.

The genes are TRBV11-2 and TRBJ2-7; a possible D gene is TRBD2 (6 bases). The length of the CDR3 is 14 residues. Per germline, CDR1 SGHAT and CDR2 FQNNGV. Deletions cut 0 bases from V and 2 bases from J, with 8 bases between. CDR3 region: CASSLEWGAYEQYF. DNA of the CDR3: TGTGCCAGCAGCTTAGAGTGGGGGGCCTACGAGCAGTACTTC.

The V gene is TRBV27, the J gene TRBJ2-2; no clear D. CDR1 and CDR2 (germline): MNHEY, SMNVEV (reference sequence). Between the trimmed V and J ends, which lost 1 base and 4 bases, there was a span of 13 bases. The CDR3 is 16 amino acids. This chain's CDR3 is CASSLFPSTLTGELFF. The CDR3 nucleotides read TGTGCCAGCAGTTTATTCCCGTCAACTCTCACCGGGGAGCTGTTTTTT.

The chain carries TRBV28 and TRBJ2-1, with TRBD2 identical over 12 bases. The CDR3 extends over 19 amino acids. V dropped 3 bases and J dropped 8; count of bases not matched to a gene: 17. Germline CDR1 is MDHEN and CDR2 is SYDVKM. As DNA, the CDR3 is TGTGCCAGCAGTTTCCCCAACGACTGGTCTAGCGGGGGGGGCGATGAGCAGTTCTTC. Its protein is CASSFPNDWSSGGGDEQFF.

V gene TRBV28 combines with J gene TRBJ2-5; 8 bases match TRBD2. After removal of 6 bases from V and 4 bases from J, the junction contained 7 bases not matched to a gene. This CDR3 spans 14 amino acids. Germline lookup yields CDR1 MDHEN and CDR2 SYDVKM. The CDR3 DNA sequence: TGTGCCAGCAGCACAAACGGGGGGGGAGAGACCCAGTACTTC. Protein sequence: CASSTNGGGETQYF. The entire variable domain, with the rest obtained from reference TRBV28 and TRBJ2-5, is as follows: DVKVTQSSRYLVKRTGEKVFLECVQDMDHENMFWYRQDPGLGLRLIYFSYDVKMKEKGDIPEGYSVSREKKERFSLILESASTNQTSMYLCASSTNGGGETQYFGPGTRLLVL.

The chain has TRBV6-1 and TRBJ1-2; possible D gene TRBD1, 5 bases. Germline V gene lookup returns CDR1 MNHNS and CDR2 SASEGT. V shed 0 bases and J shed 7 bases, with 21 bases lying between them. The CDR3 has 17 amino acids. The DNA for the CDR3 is TGTGCCAGCAGTGAAGCGGGTATTCTCCGGGGGACGGGTGGCTACACCTTC. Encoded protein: CASSEAGILRGTGGYTF.

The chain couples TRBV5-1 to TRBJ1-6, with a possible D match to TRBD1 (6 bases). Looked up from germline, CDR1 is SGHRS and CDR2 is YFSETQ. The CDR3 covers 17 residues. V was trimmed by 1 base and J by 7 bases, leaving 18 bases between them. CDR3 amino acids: CASSLTGTRGPNSPLHF. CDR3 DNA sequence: TGCGCCAGCAGCTTGACCGGGACACGCGGCCCCAATTCACCCCTCCACTTT.

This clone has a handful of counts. CDR3 in DNA: TGCGCCAGCAGCAGCTCCGGGACAGGCCTCGGGGAGCTGTTTTTT. It translates to CASSSSGTGLGELFF. The chain recombines TRBV5-1 with TRBJ2-2, with TRBD1 matching over 8 bases. The CDR3 is made up of 15 amino acids. Trimming removed 4 bases from V and 7 bases from J; junction bases left unmatched: 9. Germline CDR1 is SGHRS and CDR2 is YFSETQ.

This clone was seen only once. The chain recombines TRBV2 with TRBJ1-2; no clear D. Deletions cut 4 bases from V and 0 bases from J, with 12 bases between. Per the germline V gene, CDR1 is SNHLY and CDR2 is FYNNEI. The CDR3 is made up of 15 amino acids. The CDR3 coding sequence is TGTGCCAGCAGTGTGAGCCAAGGGACTAACTATGGCTACACCTTC. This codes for CASSVSQGTNYGYTF.

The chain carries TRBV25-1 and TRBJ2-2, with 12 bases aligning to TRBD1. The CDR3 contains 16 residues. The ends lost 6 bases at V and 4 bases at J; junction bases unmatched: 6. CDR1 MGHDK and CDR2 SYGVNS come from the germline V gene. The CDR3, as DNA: TGTGCCAGCAGAGACGGGGACAGGGGGCTCACCGGGGAGCTGTTTTTT. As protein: CASRDGDRGLTGELFF.

In nucleotides, the CDR3 is TGTGCCACCAGGACTAGCGGGAGGTACGAGCAGTACTTC. Its translation: CATRTSGRYEQYF. The chain has TRBV19 and TRBJ2-7; TRBD2 agrees at 14 bases. The junction had 3 bases not matched to a gene; V was cut back by 10 bases and J by 4 bases. The CDR3 covers 13 residues. The V gene's germline CDR1 is LNHDA and CDR2 SQIVND (reference sequence).

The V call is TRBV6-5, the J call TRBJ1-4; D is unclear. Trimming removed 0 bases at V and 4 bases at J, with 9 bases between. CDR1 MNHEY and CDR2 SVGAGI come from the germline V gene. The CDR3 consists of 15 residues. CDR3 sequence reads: CASSYSGQNNEKLFF. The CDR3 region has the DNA TGTGCCAGCAGTTACTCGGGCCAGAATAATGAAAAACTGTTTTTT.

The CDR3 region is CASRKLLNSGGARNEQFF. CDR3 nucleotides: TGTGCCAGCAGGAAACTACTCAATAGCGGGGGGGCCAGGAATGAGCAGTTCTTC. V is TRBV2 and J is TRBJ2-1; 11 bases agree with TRBD2. V lost 6 bases to trimming and J lost 7 bases; unmatched junction nucleotides: 17. CDR1 SNHLY and CDR2 FYNNEI come from the germline V gene. The CDR3 contains 18 residues. Full variable domain (outside the CDR3, taken from reference TRBV2 and TRBJ2-1): EPEVTQTPSHQVTQMGQEVILRCVPISNHLYFYWYRQILGQKVEFLVSFYNNEISEKSEIFDDQFSVERPDGSNFTLKIRSTKLEDSAMYFCASRKLLNSGGARNEQFFGPGTRLTVL.

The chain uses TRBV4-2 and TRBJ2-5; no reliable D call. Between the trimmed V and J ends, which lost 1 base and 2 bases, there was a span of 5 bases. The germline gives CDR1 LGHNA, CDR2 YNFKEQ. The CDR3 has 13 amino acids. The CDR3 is CASSQVVQETQYF. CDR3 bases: TGTGCCAGCAGCCAAGTGGTACAAGAGACCCAGTACTTC.

The CDR3 reads CASSLDSNTGELFF. The CDR3 DNA reads as TGTGCCAGCAGCTTAGACTCGAACACCGGGGAGCTGTTTTTT. V gene TRBV7-2 combines with J gene TRBJ2-2; D remains ambiguous. The CDR3 runs to 14 residues. The germline gives CDR1 SGHTA, CDR2 FQGNSA. Trimming stripped 1 base from V and 0 bases from J, with 3 bases between.

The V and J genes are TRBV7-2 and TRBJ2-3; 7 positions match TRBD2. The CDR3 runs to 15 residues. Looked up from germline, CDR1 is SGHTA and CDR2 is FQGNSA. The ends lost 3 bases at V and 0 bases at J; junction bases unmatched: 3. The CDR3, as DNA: TGTGCCAGCAGCTTCCTAGCGGAAAGCACAGATACGCAGTATTTT. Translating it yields CASSFLAESTDTQYF.

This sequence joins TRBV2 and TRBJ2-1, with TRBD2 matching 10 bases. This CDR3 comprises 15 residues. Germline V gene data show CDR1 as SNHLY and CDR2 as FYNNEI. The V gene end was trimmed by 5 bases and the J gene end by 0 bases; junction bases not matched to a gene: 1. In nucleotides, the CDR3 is TGTGCCAGCAGTTTAGCGGGAGGCTCCTACAATGAGCAGTTCTTC. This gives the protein CASSLAGGSYNEQFF.

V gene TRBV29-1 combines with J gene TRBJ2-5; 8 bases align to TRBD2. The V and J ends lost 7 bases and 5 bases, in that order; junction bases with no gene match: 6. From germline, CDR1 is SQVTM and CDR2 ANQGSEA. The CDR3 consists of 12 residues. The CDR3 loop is CSASGGVETQYF. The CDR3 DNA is TGCAGCGCCTCCGGGGGGGTCGAGACCCAGTACTTC.

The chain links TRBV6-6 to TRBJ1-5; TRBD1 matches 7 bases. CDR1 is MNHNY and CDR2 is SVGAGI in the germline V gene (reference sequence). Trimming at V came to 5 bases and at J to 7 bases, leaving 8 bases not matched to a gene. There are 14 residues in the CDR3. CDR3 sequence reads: CASSAQGGDQPQHF. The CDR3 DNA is TGTGCCAGCAGTGCCCAGGGGGGAGACCAGCCCCAGCATTTT.

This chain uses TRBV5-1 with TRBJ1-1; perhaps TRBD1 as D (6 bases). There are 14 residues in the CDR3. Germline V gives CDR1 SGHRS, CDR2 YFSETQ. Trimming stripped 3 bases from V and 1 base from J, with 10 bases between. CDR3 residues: CASSSGHTNTEAFF. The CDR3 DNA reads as TGCGCCAGCAGCTCGGGACACACGAACACTGAAGCTTTCTTT.

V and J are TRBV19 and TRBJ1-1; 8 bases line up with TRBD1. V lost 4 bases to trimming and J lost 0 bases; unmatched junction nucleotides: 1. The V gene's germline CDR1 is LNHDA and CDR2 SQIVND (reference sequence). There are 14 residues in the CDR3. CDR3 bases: TGTGCCAGTAGTACGGACAGGGTGAACACTGAAGCTTTCTTT. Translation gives CASSTDRVNTEAFF.